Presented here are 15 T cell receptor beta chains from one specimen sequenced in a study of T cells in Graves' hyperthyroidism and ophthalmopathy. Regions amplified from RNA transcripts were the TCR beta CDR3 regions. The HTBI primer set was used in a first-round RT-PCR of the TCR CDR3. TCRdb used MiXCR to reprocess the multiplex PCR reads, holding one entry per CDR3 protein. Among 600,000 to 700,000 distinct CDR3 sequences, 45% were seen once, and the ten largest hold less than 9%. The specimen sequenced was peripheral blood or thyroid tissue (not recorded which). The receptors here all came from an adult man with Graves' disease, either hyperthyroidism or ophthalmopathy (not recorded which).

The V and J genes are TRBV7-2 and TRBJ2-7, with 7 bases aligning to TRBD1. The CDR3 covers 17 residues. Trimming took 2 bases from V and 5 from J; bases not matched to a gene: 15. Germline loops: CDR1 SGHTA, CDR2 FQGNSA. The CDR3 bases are TGTGCCAGCAGCTTAAGATACTGGACAGGCCCCCACGACGAGCAGTACTTC. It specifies CASSLRYWTGPHDEQYF.

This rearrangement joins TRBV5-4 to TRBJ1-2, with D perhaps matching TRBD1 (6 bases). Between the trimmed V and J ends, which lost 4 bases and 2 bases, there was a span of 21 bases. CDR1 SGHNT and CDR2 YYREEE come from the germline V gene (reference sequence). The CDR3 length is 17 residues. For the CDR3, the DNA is TGTGCCAGCAGCGTAGAAAAACGGGACATTTCGAACTATGGCTACACCTTC. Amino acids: CASSVEKRDISNYGYTF.

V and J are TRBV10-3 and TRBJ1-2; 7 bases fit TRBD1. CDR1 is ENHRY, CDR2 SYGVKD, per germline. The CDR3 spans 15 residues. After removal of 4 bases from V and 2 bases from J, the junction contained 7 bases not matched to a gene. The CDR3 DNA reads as TGTGCCATCAGTGGGGCAGTGACAGGGAACTATGGCTACACCTTC. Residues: CAISGAVTGNYGYTF.

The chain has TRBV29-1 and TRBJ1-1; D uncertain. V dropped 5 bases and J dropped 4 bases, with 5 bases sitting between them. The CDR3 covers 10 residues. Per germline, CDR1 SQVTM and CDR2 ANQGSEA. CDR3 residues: CSVFSTEAFF. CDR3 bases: TGCAGCGTTTTTTCCACTGAAGCTTTCTTT.

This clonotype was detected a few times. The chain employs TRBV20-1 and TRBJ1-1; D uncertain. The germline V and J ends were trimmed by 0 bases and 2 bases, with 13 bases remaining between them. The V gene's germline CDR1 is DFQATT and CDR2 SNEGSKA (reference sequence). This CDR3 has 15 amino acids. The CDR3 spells CSARDPPAGNTEAFF. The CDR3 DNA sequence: TGCAGTGCTAGAGATCCCCCCGCAGGCAACACTGAAGCTTTCTTT.

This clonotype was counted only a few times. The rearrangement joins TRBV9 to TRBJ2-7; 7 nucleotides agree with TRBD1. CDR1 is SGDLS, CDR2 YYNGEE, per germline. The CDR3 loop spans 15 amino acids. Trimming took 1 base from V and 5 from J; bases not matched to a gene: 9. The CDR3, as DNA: TGTGCCAGCAGCGTAAGGCCAGGGGGTTCTGACGAGCAGTACTTC. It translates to CASSVRPGGSDEQYF.

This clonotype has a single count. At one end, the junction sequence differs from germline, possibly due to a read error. The CDR3: CASTLTQGDEKLFF. CDR3 nucleotides: TGCGCCAGCACCCTGACACAGGGAGATGAAAAACTGTTTTTT. This chain uses TRBV7-9 with TRBJ1-4; D may be TRBD1 (6 bases). CDR1 and CDR2 (germline): SEHNR, FQNEAQ (reference sequence). The CDR3 has 14 residues.

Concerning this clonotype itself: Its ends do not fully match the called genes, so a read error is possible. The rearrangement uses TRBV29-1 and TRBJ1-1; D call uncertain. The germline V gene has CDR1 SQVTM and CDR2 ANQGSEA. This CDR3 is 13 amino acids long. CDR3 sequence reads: CSAEGPMNTEAFF. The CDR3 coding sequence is TGCAGCGCTGAAGGGCCGATGAACACTGAAGCTTTCTTT.

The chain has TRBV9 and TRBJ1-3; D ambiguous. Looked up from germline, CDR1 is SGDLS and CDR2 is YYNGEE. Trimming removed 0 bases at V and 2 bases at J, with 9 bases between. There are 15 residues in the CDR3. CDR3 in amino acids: CASSVGSLTGNTIYF. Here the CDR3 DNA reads TGTGCCAGCAGCGTAGGCTCACTCACTGGAAACACCATATATTTT. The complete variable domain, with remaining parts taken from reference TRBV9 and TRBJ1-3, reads DSGVTQTPKHLITATGQRVTLRCSPRSGDLSVYWYQQSLDQGLQFLIQYYNGEERAKGNILERFSAQQFPDLHSELNLSSLELGDSALYFCASSVGSLTGNTIYFGEGSWLTVV.

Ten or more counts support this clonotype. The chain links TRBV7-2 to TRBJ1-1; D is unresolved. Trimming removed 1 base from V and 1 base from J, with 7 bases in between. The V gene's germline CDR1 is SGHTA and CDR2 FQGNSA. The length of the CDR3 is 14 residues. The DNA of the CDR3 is TGTGCCAGCAGCTTAGGGGCGTCGAACACTGAAGCTTTCTTT. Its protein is CASSLGASNTEAFF.

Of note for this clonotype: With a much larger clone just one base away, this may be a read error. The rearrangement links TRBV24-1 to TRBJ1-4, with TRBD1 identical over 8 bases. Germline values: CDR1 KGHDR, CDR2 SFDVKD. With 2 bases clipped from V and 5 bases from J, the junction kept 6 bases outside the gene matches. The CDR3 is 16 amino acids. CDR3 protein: CATSDSGTGQNEKLFF. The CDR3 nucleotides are TGTGCCACCAGTGATTCAGGGACAGGACAGAATGAAAAACTGTTTTTT.

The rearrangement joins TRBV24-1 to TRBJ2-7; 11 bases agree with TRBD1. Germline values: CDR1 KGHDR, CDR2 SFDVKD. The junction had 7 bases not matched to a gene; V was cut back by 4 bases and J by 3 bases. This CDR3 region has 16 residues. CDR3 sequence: CATSEHPGQGVYEQYF. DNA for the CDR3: TGTGCCACCAGTGAGCACCCGGGACAGGGGGTCTACGAGCAGTACTTC.

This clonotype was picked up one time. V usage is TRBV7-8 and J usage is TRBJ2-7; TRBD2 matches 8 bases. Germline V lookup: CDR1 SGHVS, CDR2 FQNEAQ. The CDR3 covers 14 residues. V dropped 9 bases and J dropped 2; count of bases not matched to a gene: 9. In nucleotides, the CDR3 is TGTGCCAGTAGTGGAATAGCGGGAACCTACGAGCAGTACTTC. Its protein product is CASSGIAGTYEQYF. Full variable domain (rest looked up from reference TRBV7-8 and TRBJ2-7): GAGVSQSPRYKVAKRGQDVALRCDPISGHVSLFWYQQALGQGPEFLTYFQNEAQLDKSGLPSDRFFAERPEGSVSTLKIQRTQQEDSAVYLCASSGIAGTYEQYFGPGTRLTVT.

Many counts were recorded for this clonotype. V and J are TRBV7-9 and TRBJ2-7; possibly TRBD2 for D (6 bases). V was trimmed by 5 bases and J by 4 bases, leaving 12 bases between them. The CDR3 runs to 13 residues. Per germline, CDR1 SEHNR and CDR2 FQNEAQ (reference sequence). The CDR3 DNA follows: TGTGCCAGCAGCCCCGGGACTCCTTACGAGCAGTACTTC. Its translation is CASSPGTPYEQYF.

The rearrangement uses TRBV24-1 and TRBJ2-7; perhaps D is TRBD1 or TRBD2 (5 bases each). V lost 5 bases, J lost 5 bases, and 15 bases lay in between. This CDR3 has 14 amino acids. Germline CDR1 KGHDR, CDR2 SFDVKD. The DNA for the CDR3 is TGTGCCACCAGTGGCGTTGGGGGAATGGACGAGCAGTACTTC. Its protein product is CATSGVGGMDEQYF.